This TCR beta chain was profiled in a study of HIV-infected patients and healthy controls. General study results and limits: The seeming recovery of the Gini index after therapy in HIV-infected patients vanished in size-matched data.

Looked up from germline, CDR1 is SEHNR and CDR2 is FQNEAQ (reference sequence). The CDR3 has 13 amino acids. Trimming shortened V by 0 bases and J by 6 bases, and 9 bases separated the two germline ends. Antiretroviral therapy had run roughly three months, about 14 weeks, before follow-up blood collection. The repertoire came from unfractionated whole blood and reflected all unsorted peripheral T cells. Donors lacked febrile or AIDS-related illness, tumors, and hepatitis B or C coinfection. cDNA was made from about 500 ng RNA using alpha and beta constant primers. Each of the alpha and beta chains got its own library through chain-specific third strand synthesis with indices. TCRdb re-called the 5' RACE reads through MiXCR, storing one row per CDR3 protein. This table has some 9,600 distinct CDR3 sequences, roughly 5.7% appearing once. This clonotype was seen repeatedly, ten times or more. Its antigen is undetermined.

The chain joins TRBV7-9 to TRBJ2-7, with D maybe TRBD2 (6 bases). Sample: blood, taken during antiretroviral therapy. This receptor was taken from an adult with HIV infection. The donor label of this sample is uncertain. The CDR3 here is CASSLAEGGEQYF. DNA of the CDR3: TGTGCCAGCAGCTTAGCAGAGGGAGGCGAGCAGTACTTC.